This T cell receptor beta chain is drawn from a study of cytotoxic CD8 clonotypes in ibrutinib-treated CLL. Sequencing used immunoSEQ multiplex PCR; TCRdb keeps in-frame clones, though not all of them. The sample shows 130,000 or so clones, approximately 80% of them seen only once. Study observations and caveats: Baseline clonality was higher than in age-matched healthy donors and moved in step with circulating CD8+ T-cell counts.

Comment on this clone: Its antigen is still unknown.

The receptor's source is a human donor with chronic lymphocytic leukemia. The material was PBMCs, obtained after 24 months of ibrutinib treatment.

The CDR3 is CASSYGVGLAIEQYF. CDR3 sequence (DNA): TGTGCCAGCAGCTACGGCGTCGGACTAGCGATCGAGCAGTACTTC. This rearrangement joins TRBV11-2 to TRBJ2-7, with TRBD2 matching over 9 bases. Germline V gives CDR1 SGHAT, CDR2 FQNNGV. V lost 4 bases, J lost 6 bases, and 10 bases stayed unmatched. This CDR3 contains 15 residues.